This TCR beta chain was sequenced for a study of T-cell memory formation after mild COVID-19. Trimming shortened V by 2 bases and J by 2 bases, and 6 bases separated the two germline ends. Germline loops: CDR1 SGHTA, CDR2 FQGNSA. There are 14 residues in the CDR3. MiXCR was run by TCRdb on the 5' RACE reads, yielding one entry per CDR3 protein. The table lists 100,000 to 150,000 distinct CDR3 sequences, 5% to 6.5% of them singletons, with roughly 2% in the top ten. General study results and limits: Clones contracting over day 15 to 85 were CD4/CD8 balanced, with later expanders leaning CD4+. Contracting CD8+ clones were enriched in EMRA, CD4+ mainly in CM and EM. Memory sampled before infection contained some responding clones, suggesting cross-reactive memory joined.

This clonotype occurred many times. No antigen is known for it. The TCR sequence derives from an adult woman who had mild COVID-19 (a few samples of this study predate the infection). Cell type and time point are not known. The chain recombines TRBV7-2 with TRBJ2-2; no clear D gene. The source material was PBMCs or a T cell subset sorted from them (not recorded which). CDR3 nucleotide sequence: TGTGCCAGCAGCTTACAGAGTAACACCGGGGAGCTGTTTTTT. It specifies CASSLQSNTGELFF.